A single sample is the source of the 18 T cell receptor beta chains below, sequenced in a study of T cell responses to AZD1222 COVID-19 vaccine. Method: immunoSEQ multiplex PCR; TCRdb's copy keeps in-frame clones and lacks some. The sample contains 140,000 to 150,000 clones, about 92% of which appear only once. The sample consisted of peripheral blood, taken 28 days after the second AZD1222 dose. Receptors were obtained from an adult who received the AZD1222 COVID-19 vaccine.

This chain uses TRBV10-3 with TRBJ2-7; 7 nucleotides match TRBD2. This CDR3 has 15 residues. Germline CDR1 reads ENHRY; CDR2 reads SYGVKD. The trim removed 8 bases at V and 0 bases at J, leaving 10 bases unmatched. The CDR3 DNA sequence: TGTGCCATCGCTAAGGGTGGCGGGAGCTCCTACGAGCAGTACTTC. It specifies CAIAKGGGSSYEQYF.

The chain joins TRBV28 to TRBJ1-4, with D perhaps TRBD1 (6 bases). Germline-derived CDR1 and CDR2 are MDHEN and SYDVKM. This CDR3 has 13 residues. Trimming pared 7 bases from V and 8 bases from J, leaving 14 bases between. In nucleotides, the CDR3 is TGTGCCAGCATCCCAGGGGATGGCGAAAAACTGTTTTTT. Protein sequence: CASIPGDGEKLFF.

V is TRBV4-1 and J is TRBJ2-7; 8 nucleotides align to TRBD1. V shed 3 bases and J 0 bases; nucleotides not matched to a gene: 1. This CDR3 region has 14 residues. Germline V gene data show CDR1 as MGHRA and CDR2 as YSYEKL. The CDR3 spells CASSHTGGSYEQYF. The CDR3 DNA sequence: TGCGCCAGCAGCCACACAGGGGGCTCCTACGAGCAGTACTTC.

About this clone itself: The junction shows a germline mismatch at one end, possibly a read error. The chain couples TRBV28 to TRBJ1-2; possibly TRBD1 for D (5 bases). The CDR3 has 14 amino acids. Germline values: CDR1 MDHEN, CDR2 SYDVKM. CDR3 sequence: CASSLVGVLSSGDF. Written as DNA, the CDR3 is TGTGCCAGCAGTTTGGTAGGGGTCCTCTCCTCCGGTGACTTC.

This clone was seen just once. J is TRBJ2-6 and V is TRBV5-5, with TRBD1 matching 7 bases. This CDR3 region has 17 residues. Germline V CDR1 and CDR2: SGHKS, YYEKEE (reference sequence). V dropped 6 bases and J dropped 0; count of bases not matched to a gene: 9. CDR3 residues: CASTRTGTDSGANVLTF. The CDR3, as DNA: TGTGCCAGCACCCGGACAGGCACCGACTCTGGGGCCAACGTCCTGACTTTC.

The genes are TRBV20-1 and TRBJ1-6; 7 positions agree with TRBD1. The CDR3 runs 16 residues. Germline V lookup: CDR1 DFQATT, CDR2 SNEGSKA (reference sequence). Trimming at V came to 3 bases and at J to 4 bases, leaving 9 bases not matched to a gene. This chain's CDR3 is CSASPPRGTYNSPLHF. In nucleotides, the CDR3 is TGCAGTGCTAGTCCCCCCAGGGGGACTTATAATTCACCCCTCCACTTT.

The chain couples TRBV7-9 to TRBJ1-5, with TRBD1 matching over 7 bases. Trimming removed 5 bases from V and 7 bases from J; junction bases left unmatched: 11. The germline CDR1 and CDR2 sequences are SEHNR and FQNEAQ (reference sequence). The CDR3 is made up of 15 amino acids. The CDR3 DNA reads TGTGCCAGCAGCCGAACTAACAGGGGAGGGCAGCCCCAGCATTTT. Translation gives CASSRTNRGGQPQHF.

This clone was seen just once. V is TRBV10-3 and J is TRBJ2-5, with TRBD2 identical over 10 bases. V was pared by 4 bases and J by 4 bases, with 18 bases of the junction left unmatched. The CDR3 spans 19 residues. Germline V gene data show CDR1 as ENHRY and CDR2 as SYGVKD. CDR3 nucleotides: TGTGCCATCAGTGGACACGGGGCTAGCGGGAGTCAGAACGGAGAGACCCAGTACTTC. Protein: CAISGHGASGSQNGETQYF.

The V gene is TRBV19, the J gene TRBJ2-1, with a tentative D call TRBD2 (6 bases). Germline V gene data show CDR1 as LNHDA and CDR2 as SQIVND (reference sequence). This CDR3 region has 14 residues. V was pared by 11 bases and J by 3 bases, with 17 bases between. CDR3 nucleotide sequence: TGTGCCTCGGGGACTGGGGGAAACTACAATGAGCAGTTCTTC. It translates to CASGTGGNYNEQFF.

The chain carries TRBV6-6 and TRBJ1-5; perhaps TRBD1 as D (6 bases). Trimming removed 5 bases from V and 0 bases from J, with 20 bases in between. This CDR3 spans 18 amino acids. The germline CDR1 and CDR2 sequences are MNHNY and SVGAGI (reference sequence). CDR3 sequence reads: CASSLYPPQGSSNQPQHF. DNA for the CDR3: TGTGCCAGCAGTCTCTATCCCCCCCAGGGGTCTAGCAATCAGCCCCAGCATTTT.

The V gene is TRBV28, the J gene TRBJ2-7; no clear D. This CDR3 comprises 12 residues. The V gene's germline CDR1 is MDHEN and CDR2 SYDVKM. Between the trimmed V and J ends, which lost 10 bases and 0 bases, there was a span of 10 bases. The CDR3 DNA follows: TGTGCCACCTACAGCGACTCCTACGAGCAGTACTTC. The encoded protein is CATYSDSYEQYF.

V is TRBV19 and J is TRBJ1-6; no firm D call. V was pared by 8 bases and J by 10 bases, with 15 bases between. The V gene's germline CDR1 is LNHDA and CDR2 SQIVND (reference sequence). The CDR3 loop spans 13 amino acids. CDR3 sequence (DNA): TGTGCCAGTCAACGAACCCCTGGCTCACCCCTCCACTTT. Translating it yields CASQRTPGSPLHF. Full variable domain (rest looked up from reference TRBV19 and TRBJ1-6): DGGITQSPKYLFRKEGQNVTLSCEQNLNHDAMYWYRQDPGQGLRLIYYSQIVNDFQKGDIAEGYSVSREKKESFPLTVTSAQKNPTAFYLCASQRTPGSPLHFGNGTRLTVT.

The genes are TRBV3-1 (or the pseudogene TRBV3-2) and TRBJ1-1, with a tentative D call TRBD1 (5 bases). Trimming removed 4 bases at V and 0 bases at J, with 18 bases between. CDR1 is LGHDT, CDR2 YNNKEL, per germline (reference sequence). The CDR3 is 17 amino acids. CDR3 region: CASSPLGTRDMNTEAFF. The CDR3 DNA reads TGTGCCAGCAGCCCCCTGGGGACGAGAGACATGAACACTGAAGCTTTCTTT.

In regard to this clone: In the same sample, other DNA sequences code for this CDR3. V usage is TRBV12-3 or TRBV12-4 and J usage is TRBJ1-1; D remains unclear. The CDR3 consists of 11 residues. Trimming removed 1 base at V and 4 bases at J, with 1 base between. The CDR3, as DNA: TGTGCCAGCAGTTTAGGCACTGAAGCTTTCTTT. It encodes CASSLGTEAFF.

The genes are TRBV28 and TRBJ1-2; TRBD1 might be the D (5 bases). The germline gives CDR1 MDHEN, CDR2 SYDVKM. V lost 6 bases, J lost 2 bases, and 13 bases lay in between. The CDR3 consists of 14 residues. DNA of the CDR3: TGTGCCAGCAGCCCAGCAGGGAAAAACTATGGCTACACCTTC. This encodes CASSPAGKNYGYTF.

This chain joins TRBV21-1 and TRBJ1-5; the D call of TRBD1 is as the table states it, not checked on the DNA. TRBV21-1 constitutes a pseudogene. CDR3 size: 21 residues. The CDR3 region has the DNA TGTGCCAGCAGCGTCCGAGGGGTCCAGACAGGGGGCATATGGAGCAATCAGCCCCAGCATTTT. Its protein product is CASSVRGVQTGGIWSNQPQHF.

The J gene is TRBJ2-7, the V gene TRBV24-1; 10 bases agree with TRBD1. Germline CDR1 and CDR2: KGHDR and SFDVKD. V dropped 11 bases and J dropped 5; count of bases not matched to a gene: 11. The CDR3 length is 14 residues. The CDR3 DNA reads as TGTGCCATTGGTCCGGGACAGGGGTTACACGAGCAGTACTTC. This sequence encodes CAIGPGQGLHEQYF.

V and J are TRBV6-2 or TRBV6-3 and TRBJ1-2; D gene uncertain. CDR1 is MNHEY, CDR2 SVGEGT, per germline. CDR3 length: 13 amino acids. Trimming cost V 5 bases and J 2 bases, with 9 bases left between them. The DNA for the CDR3 is TGTGCCAGCAGTGTTACAGAGAACTATGGCTACACCTTC. It encodes CASSVTENYGYTF.